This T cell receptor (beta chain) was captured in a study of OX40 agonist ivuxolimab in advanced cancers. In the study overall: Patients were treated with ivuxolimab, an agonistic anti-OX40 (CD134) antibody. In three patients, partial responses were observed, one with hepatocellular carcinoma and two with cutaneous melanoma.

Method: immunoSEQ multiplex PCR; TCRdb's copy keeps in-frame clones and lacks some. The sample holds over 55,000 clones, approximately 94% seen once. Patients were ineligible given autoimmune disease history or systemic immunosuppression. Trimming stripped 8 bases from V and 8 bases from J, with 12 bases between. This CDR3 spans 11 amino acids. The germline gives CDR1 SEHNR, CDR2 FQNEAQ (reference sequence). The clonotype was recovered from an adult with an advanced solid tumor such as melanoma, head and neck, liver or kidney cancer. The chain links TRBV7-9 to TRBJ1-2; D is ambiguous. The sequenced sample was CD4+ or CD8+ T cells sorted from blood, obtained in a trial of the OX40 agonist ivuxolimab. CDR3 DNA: TGTGCCAGCGCGAGGACGGGGGGCTACACCTTC. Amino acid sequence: CASARTGGYTF.